The rows below give T cell receptor beta chains drawn from one sample of a study of blood T cell repertoires in COVID-19. Only in-frame clones appear in the TCRdb table, and some are missing; sequencing was by immunoSEQ multiplex PCR. The table records roughly 150,000 clones, 80% to 95% of them present only once. What was sequenced was peripheral blood. The receptors shown here come from a woman in her sixties or seventies with COVID-19, enrolled during active disease. Each CDR3 is given with its conserved first and last residue. A D gene is named only where the DNA matches it firmly. Rows may omit the clone size; those that give it use once, few, many or a size class.

NA TRBJ2-1 NA TRBV27 CASRDGSSYNEQFF TGTGCCAGCAGGGACGGGAGTTCCTACAATGAGCAGTTCTTC
NA TRBJ1-3 TRBD1 TRBV5-4 CASSRGQGARGNTIYF TGTGCCAGCAGCAGAGGCCAGGGGGCAAGGGGAAACACCATATATTTT
NA TRBJ1-2 NA TRBV2 CASSQGGYGYTF TGTGCCAGCAGCCAAGGGGGCTATGGCTACACCTTC
NA TRBJ2-7 NA TRBV7-9 CASSPGAPHYEQYF TGTGCCAGCAGCCCAGGGGCTCCCCACTACGAGCAGTACTTC
NA TRBJ1-2 NA TRBV6-2/TRBV6-3 CASSPRINYGYTF TGTGCCAGCAGTCCCAGGATAAACTATGGCTACACCTTC
NA TRBJ1-6 NA TRBV5-6 CASSLEEGSPYNSPLHF TGTGCCAGCAGCTTGGAGGAGGGATCCCCTTATAATTCACCCCTCCACTTT
NA TRBJ1-6 TRBD1 TRBV10-3 CAISGGPGQENSPLHF TGTGCCATCAGTGGTGGGCCGGGACAGGAAAATTCACCCCTCCACTTT
NA TRBJ1-5 TRBD1 TRBV19 CASSKGQGTTGNQPQHF TGTGCCAGTAGTAAAGGACAGGGTACGACGGGCAATCAGCCCCAGCATTTT
NA TRBJ2-5 NA TRBV27 CASSPLVGSSGHKETQYF TGTGCCAGCAGTCCCCTAGTTGGGTCCTCCGGACACAAAGAGACCCAGTACTTC
NA TRBJ1-2 NA TRBV18 CASSPQPGGYGYTF TGTGCCAGCTCACCACAACCCGGGGGCTATGGCTACACCTTC
NA TRBJ1-3 NA TRBV27 CASSLTTGSGNTIYF TGTGCCAGCAGTTTAACGACAGGCTCTGGAAACACCATATATTTT
NA TRBJ1-2 NA TRBV19 CASRPTIATAYGYTF TGTGCCAGTAGGCCGACCATCGCGACAGCCTATGGCTACACCTTC
once TRBJ2-3 TRBD2 TRBV19 CASSTGTSGGAADTQYF TGTGCCAGTAGTACCGGGACTAGCGGGGGGGCGGCAGATACGCAGTATTTT
NA TRBJ2-7 NA TRBV11-2 CASSLDRVRAGYEQYF TGTGCCAGCAGCTTAGATCGCGTTAGGGCGGGCTACGAGCAGTACTTC
few TRBJ2-7 NA TRBV19 CASSIQQVPYEQYF TGTGCCAGTAGTATCCAGCAGGTACCATACGAGCAGTACTTC
once TRBJ2-1 NA TRBV7-9 CASSWAGGNEQFF TGTGCCAGCAGCTGGGCTGGGGGGAATGAGCAGTTCTTC
NA TRBJ2-7 NA TRBV7-7 CASSAVGTYEQYF TGTGCTAGCAGCGCCGTCGGGACCTACGAGCAGTACTTC
NA TRBJ2-5 TRBD2 TRBV6-5 CASRLAGAWAQYF TGTGCCAGCAGACTAGCGGGCGCATGGGCCCAGTACTTC
NA TRBJ1-3 NA TRBV11-3 CASSPDSGNTIYF TGTGCCAGCAGCCCGGACAGTGGAAACACCATATATTTT
NA TRBJ1-1 NA TRBV9 CASSVGGRFMNTEAFF TGTGCCAGCAGCGTAGGAGGGAGATTCATGAACACTGAAGCTTTCTTT
once TRBJ1-6 NA TRBV7-8 CASSRIPGHAPSYNSPLHF TGTGCCAGCAGCCGAATCCCGGGACACGCGCCCTCCTATAATTCACCCCTCCACTTT
NA TRBJ2-2 TRBD1 TRBV11-3 CASSSPQGATGELFF TGTGCCAGCAGCTCTCCTCAGGGGGCCACCGGGGAGCTGTTTTTT
NA TRBJ2-1 TRBD2 TRBV7-3 CASSWGNGLAHEQFF TGTGCCAGCAGCTGGGGAAATGGACTAGCCCATGAGCAGTTCTTC
few TRBJ1-4 NA TRBV7-2 CASRPSGTANEKLFF TGTGCCAGCAGACCCTCCGGGACTGCTAATGAAAAACTGTTTTTT
NA TRBJ1-6 TRBD1 TRBV24-1 CATSFTPQGAVYNSPLHF TGTGCCACCAGTTTCACACCACAGGGGGCAGTGTATAATTCACCCCTCCACTTT
NA TRBJ2-2 NA TRBV5-1 CASSLAANTGELFF TGCGCCAGCAGCTTGGCTGCGAACACCGGGGAGCTGTTTTTT
NA TRBJ1-2 NA TRBV7-2 CASSYQKNYGYTF TGTGCCAGCAGCTACCAGAAGAACTATGGCTACACCTTC
NA TRBJ2-5 NA TRBV5-4 CASSPGQETQYF TGTGCCAGCAGCCCCGGGCAAGAGACCCAGTACTTC
NA TRBJ2-3 NA TRBV9 CASSVTDLPDTQYF TGTGCCAGCAGCGTAACGGACTTACCAGATACGCAGTATTTT
NA TRBJ1-1 NA TRBV27 CASSSPGRDDTEAFF TGTGCCAGCAGTTCGCCCGGCAGGGATGACACTGAAGCTTTCTTT
NA TRBJ2-7 NA TRBV18 CASSPLERTHEQYF TGTGCCAGCTCACCCCTTGAGAGAACCCACGAGCAGTACTTC
NA TRBJ1-5 NA TRBV19 CASSMGRGGLGQPQHF TGTGCCAGTAGTATGGGGAGGGGTGGTTTAGGACAGCCCCAGCATTTT
NA TRBJ1-1 NA TRBV23-1 CASSQWRDLNTEAFF TGCGCCAGCAGTCAATGGCGGGACTTGAACACTGAAGCTTTCTTT
NA TRBJ1-6 TRBD1 TRBV25-1 CASSGTGGSYNSPLHF TGTGCCAGCAGTGGAACAGGGGGTTCCTATAATTCACCCCTCCACTTT
NA TRBJ2-7 NA TRBV14 CASSQDSSSYEQYF TGTGCCAGCAGCCAGGACAGTAGCTCCTACGAGCAGTACTTC
NA TRBJ2-7 NA TRBV21-1 CASSTITSDRSILYEQYF TGTGCCAGCAGCACGATAACTTCGGACAGGTCCATCCTCTACGAGCAGTACTTC
NA TRBJ1-1 NA TRBV4-2 CASSPIGGGTEAFF TGTGCCAGCAGCCCCATAGGGGGGGGAACTGAAGCTTTCTTT
NA TRBJ1-1 TRBD1 TRBV7-9 CASSLAGTANTEAFF TGTGCCAGCAGCCTGGCCGGGACAGCCAACACTGAAGCTTTCTTT
NA TRBJ2-1 NA TRBV6-5 CASSYYLGTYNEQFF TGTGCCAGCAGTTACTACCTGGGCACCTACAATGAGCAGTTCTTC
NA TRBJ2-7 NA TRBV28 CASSSGHPIKQYF TGTGCCAGCAGTTCAGGACACCCAATTAAGCAGTACTTC
NA TRBJ2-1 NA TRBV5-1 CASTYLPRTEGNEQFF TGCGCCAGCACCTACCTCCCCCGGACAGAGGGCAATGAGCAGTTCTTC
NA TRBJ1-4 NA TRBV7-2 CASSLGLTGMRTNEKLFF TGTGCCAGCAGCTTAGGCCTCACAGGGATGAGGACTAATGAAAAACTGTTTTTT
once TRBJ1-3 NA TRBV4-2 CASSRDSSGNTIYF TGTGCCAGCAGCCGCGACAGCTCTGGAAACACCATATATTTT
NA TRBJ2-1 NA TRBV10-3 CAISERGNEQFF TGTGCCATCAGTGAGCGGGGGAATGAGCAGTTCTTC
NA TRBJ2-2 NA TRBV10-3 CATWTSNTGELFF TGTGCCACCTGGACTTCGAACACCGGGGAGCTGTTTTTT
NA TRBJ2-1 TRBD2 TRBV19 CASRTSGGRLHNEQFF TGTGCCAGTAGGACTAGCGGGGGGAGGCTCCACAATGAGCAGTTCTTC
NA TRBJ1-3 TRBD1 TRBV5-6 CASSLQGENTIYF TGTGCCAGCAGCCTCCAGGGGGAAAACACCATATATTTT
NA TRBJ2-2 TRBD1 TRBV5-1 CASSSDRGRTGELFF TGCGCCAGCAGCTCCGACAGGGGGCGCACCGGGGAGCTGTTTTTT
NA TRBJ1-4 NA TRBV19 CASTSGTKTNEKLFF TGTGCCAGTACCAGCGGGACAAAGACAAATGAAAAACTGTTTTTT
NA TRBJ1-2 TRBD1 TRBV5-1 CASSGDSYGYTF TGCGCCAGCAGCGGGGACAGCTATGGCTACACCTTC